These 7 T cell receptor beta chains came from one sample sequenced in a study of T-cell memory formation after mild COVID-19. A single record per CDR3 protein comes from TCRdb applying MiXCR to the 5' RACE reads. This repertoire shows around 340,000 distinct CDR3 sequences, around 21% found once; its top ten account for about 12%. The specimen was PBMCs or a T cell subset sorted from them (not recorded which). These receptors all stem from an adult woman who had mild COVID-19 (a few samples of this study predate the infection). Cell type and time point are not known.

The CDR3: CAISDEFSGDWGETQYF. As DNA, the CDR3 is TGTGCCATCAGTGACGAATTTAGCGGGGATTGGGGTGAGACCCAGTACTTC. This rearrangement joins TRBV10-3 to TRBJ2-5, with 8 bases identical to TRBD2. Germline CDR1 reads ENHRY; CDR2 reads SYGVKD. The CDR3 length is 17 residues. V lost 3 bases to trimming and J lost 5 bases; unmatched junction nucleotides: 14.

V usage is TRBV20-1 and J usage is TRBJ2-7; 9 bases line up with TRBD2. Germline values: CDR1 DFQATT, CDR2 SNEGSKA (reference sequence). CDR3 length equals 15 residues. The V and J ends lost 7 bases and 0 bases, in that order; junction bases with no gene match: 10. The CDR3 DNA reads TGCAGTGTTCAACCCCCAGCGGGAGGCTCCTACGAGCAGTACTTC. This sequence encodes CSVQPPAGGSYEQYF.

Remarks on this clonotype: One end of the junction fails to match germline, which may point to a read error. The V and J genes are TRBV29-1 and TRBJ1-2, with D unresolved. Germline CDR1 and CDR2: SQVTM and ANQGSEA. This CDR3 region has 12 residues. DNA of the CDR3: TGCAGCGTGGAAGCGGATTTGGATGGCTACACCTTC. Translation: CSVEADLDGYTF.

The chain is built from TRBV4-1 and TRBJ2-5; D call uncertain. V was trimmed by 0 bases and J by 4 bases, leaving 6 bases between them. Germline CDR1 MGHRA, CDR2 YSYEKL. This CDR3 region has 13 residues. The CDR3 DNA reads TGCGCCAGCAGCCAAGACGCTGGAGAGACCCAGTACTTC. Residues: CASSQDAGETQYF.

This clonotype was found a few times. This rearrangement joins TRBV7-9 to TRBJ1-2, with a weak D call TRBD1 (5 bases). Trimming pared 1 base from V and 5 bases from J, leaving 11 bases between. This CDR3 spans 14 amino acids. The germline CDR1 and CDR2 sequences are SEHNR and FQNEAQ (reference sequence). CDR3 sequence (DNA): TGTGCCAGCAGCTTAGGAGGCCAGGGTTATGGCTACACCTTC. It codes for CASSLGGQGYGYTF.

This clonotype was picked up a small number of times. The rearrangement joins TRBV5-6 to TRBJ2-2; no firm D call. The germline V and J ends were trimmed by 0 bases and 4 bases, with 7 bases remaining between them. The CDR3 runs 14 residues. The germline V gene has CDR1 SGHDT and CDR2 YYEEEE. As DNA, the CDR3 is TGTGCCAGCAGCTTGGGATATGGCACCGGGGAGCTGTTTTTT. Protein product: CASSLGYGTGELFF.

In its sample, this clonotype was seen a few times. V usage is TRBV21-1 and J usage is TRBJ2-4; TRBD2 was called by the table and not checked on the DNA. TRBV21-1 is given as a pseudogene. The CDR3 loop spans 16 amino acids. CDR3 sequence reads: CASSNGLAGAKNIQYF. CDR3 nucleotide sequence: TGTGCCAGCAGCAATGGACTAGCCGGGGCCAAAAACATTCAGTACTTC.